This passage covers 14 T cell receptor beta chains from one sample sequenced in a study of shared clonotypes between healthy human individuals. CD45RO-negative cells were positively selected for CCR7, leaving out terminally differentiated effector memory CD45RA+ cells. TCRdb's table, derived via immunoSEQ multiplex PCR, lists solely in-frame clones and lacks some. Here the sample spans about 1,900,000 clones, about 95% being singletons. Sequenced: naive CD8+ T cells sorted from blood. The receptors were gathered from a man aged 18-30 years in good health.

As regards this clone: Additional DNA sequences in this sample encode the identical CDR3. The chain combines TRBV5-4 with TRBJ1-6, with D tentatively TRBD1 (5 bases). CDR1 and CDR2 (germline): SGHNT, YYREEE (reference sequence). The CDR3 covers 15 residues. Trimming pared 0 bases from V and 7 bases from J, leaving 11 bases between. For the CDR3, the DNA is TGTGCCAGCAGCTTGGGACAGCTCGCGAATTCACCCCTCCACTTT. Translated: CASSLGQLANSPLHF.

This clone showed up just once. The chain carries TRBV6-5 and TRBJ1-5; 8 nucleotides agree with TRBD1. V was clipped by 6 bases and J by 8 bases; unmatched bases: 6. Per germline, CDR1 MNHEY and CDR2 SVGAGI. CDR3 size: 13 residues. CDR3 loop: CASSEDREEPQHF. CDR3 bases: TGTGCCAGCAGCGAGGACAGGGAGGAGCCCCAGCATTTT.

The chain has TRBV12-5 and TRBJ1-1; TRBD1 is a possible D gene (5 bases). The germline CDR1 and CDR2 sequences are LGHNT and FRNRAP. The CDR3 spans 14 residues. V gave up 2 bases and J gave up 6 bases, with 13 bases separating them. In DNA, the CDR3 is TGTGCTAGTGGTTTGCCCGGGGGACGGTCTGAAGCTTTCTTT. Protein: CASGLPGGRSEAFF.

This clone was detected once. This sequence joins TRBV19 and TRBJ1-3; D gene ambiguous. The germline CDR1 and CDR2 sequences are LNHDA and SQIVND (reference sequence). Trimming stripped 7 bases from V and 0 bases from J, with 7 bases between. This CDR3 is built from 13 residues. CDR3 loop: CASKGFSGNTIYF. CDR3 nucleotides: TGTGCCAGTAAAGGGTTCTCTGGAAACACCATATATTTT. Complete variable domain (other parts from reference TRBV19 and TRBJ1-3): DGGITQSPKYLFRKEGQNVTLSCEQNLNHDAMYWYRQDPGQGLRLIYYSQIVNDFQKGDIAEGYSVSREKKESFPLTVTSAQKNPTAFYLCASKGFSGNTIYFGEGSWLTVV.

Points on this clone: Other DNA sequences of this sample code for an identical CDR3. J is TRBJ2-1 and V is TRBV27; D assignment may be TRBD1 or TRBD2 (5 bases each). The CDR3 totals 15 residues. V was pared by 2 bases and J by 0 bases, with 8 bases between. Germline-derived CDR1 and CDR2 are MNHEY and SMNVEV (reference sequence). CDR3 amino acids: CASSLGGPSYNEQFF. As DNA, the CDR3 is TGTGCCAGCAGTTTAGGGGGACCCTCCTACAATGAGCAGTTCTTC.

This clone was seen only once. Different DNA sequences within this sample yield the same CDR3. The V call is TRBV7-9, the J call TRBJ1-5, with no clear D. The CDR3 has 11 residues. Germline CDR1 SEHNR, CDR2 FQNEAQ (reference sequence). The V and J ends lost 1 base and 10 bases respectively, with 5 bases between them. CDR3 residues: CASSLGGPQHF. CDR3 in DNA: TGTGCCAGCAGCTTAGGAGGACCCCAGCATTTT.

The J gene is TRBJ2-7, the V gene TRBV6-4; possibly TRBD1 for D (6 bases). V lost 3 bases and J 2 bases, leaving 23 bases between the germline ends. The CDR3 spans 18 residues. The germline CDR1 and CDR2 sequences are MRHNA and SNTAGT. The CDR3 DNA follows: TGTGCCAGCAGTGAACCCCCCTGGACAGAAACAGAAACCTACGAGCAGTACTTC. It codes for CASSEPPWTETETYEQYF.

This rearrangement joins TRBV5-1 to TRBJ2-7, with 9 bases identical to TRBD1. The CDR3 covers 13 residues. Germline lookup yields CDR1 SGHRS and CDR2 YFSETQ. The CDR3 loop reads CARTGGAPHEQYF. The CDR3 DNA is TGCGCTAGAACAGGGGGCGCCCCCCACGAGCAGTACTTC.

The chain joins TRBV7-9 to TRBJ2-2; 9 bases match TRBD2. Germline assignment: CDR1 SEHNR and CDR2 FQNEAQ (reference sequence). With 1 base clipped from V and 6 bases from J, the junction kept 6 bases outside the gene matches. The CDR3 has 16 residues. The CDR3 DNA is TGTGCCAGCAGCTTAGAGCTAGCGGGAAGACCCGGGGAGCTGTTTTTT. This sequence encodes CASSLELAGRPGELFF.

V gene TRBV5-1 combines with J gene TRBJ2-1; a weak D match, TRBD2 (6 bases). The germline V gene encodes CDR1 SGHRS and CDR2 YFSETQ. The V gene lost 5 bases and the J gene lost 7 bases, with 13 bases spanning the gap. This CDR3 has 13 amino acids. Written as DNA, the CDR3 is TGCGCCAGCAGGCTGTTAGGAGGGAATGAGCAGTTCTTC. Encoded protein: CASRLLGGNEQFF.

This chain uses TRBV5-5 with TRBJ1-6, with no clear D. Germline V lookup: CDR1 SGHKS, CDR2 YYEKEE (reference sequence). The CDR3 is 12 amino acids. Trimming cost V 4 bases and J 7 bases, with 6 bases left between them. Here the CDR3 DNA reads TGTGCCAGCAGCACCAAGAATTCACCCCTCCACTTT. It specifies CASSTKNSPLHF. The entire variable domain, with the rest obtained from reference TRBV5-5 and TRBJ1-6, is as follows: DAGVTQSPTHLIKTRGQQVTLRCSPISGHKSVSWYQQVLGQGPQFIFQYYEKEERGRGNFPDRFSARQFPNYSSELNVNALLLGDSALYLCASSTKNSPLHFGNGTRLTVT.

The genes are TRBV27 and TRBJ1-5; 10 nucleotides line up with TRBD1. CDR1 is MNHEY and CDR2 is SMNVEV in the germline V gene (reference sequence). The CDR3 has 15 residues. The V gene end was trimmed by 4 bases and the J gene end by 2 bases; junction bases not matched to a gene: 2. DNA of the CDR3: TGTGCCAGCAGTTCTGGACAGGGGGGCAATCAGCCCCAGCATTTT. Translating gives CASSSGQGGNQPQHF.

The CDR3 region is CASSPGTGYPPLHF. CDR3 DNA: TGTGCCAGCAGCCCCGGGACAGGGTACCCACCCCTCCACTTT. The J gene is TRBJ1-6, the V gene TRBV13; 9 bases are a match to TRBD1. The CDR3 runs to 14 residues. Losses at the gene ends were 5 bases for V and 11 bases for J; bases not matched to a gene: 7. The germline V gene has CDR1 PRHDT and CDR2 FYEKMQ (reference sequence).

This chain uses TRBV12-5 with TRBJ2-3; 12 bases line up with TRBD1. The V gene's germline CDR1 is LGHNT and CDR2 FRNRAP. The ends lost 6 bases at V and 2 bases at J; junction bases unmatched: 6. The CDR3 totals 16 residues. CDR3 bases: TGTGCTAGTGGCCCAGGGACAGGGGGCGTCACAGATACGCAGTATTTT. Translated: CASGPGTGGVTDTQYF.